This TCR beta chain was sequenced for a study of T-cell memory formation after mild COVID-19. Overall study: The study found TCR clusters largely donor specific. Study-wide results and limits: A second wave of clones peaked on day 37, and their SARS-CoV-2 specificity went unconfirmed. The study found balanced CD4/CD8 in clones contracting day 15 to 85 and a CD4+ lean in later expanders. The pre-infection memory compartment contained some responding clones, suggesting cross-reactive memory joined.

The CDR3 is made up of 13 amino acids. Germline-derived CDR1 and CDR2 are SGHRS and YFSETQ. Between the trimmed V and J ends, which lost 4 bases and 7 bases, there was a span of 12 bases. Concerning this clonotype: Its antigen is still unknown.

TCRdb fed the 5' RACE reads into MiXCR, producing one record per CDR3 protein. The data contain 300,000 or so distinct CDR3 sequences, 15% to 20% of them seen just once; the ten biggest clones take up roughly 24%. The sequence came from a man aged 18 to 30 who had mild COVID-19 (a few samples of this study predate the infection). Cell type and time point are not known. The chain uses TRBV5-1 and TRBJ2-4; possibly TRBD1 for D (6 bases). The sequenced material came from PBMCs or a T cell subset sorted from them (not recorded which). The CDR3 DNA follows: TGCGCCAGCAGCACGGACAGTTGGAACATTCAGTACTTC. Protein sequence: CASSTDSWNIQYF.